Following are 10 T cell receptor beta chains from one sample sequenced in a study of memory CD4+ T cells and cytomegalovirus serostatus. Clones were sequenced by immunoSEQ multiplex PCR, and TCRdb holds only the in-frame ones, with some missing. The data hold about 58,000 clones, with roughly 85% observed a single time. Single viable CD3+CD4+CD8-CD45RO+ cells were sorted as the memory CD4+ T cells. Sequencing was done on a sample of memory CD4+ T cells from blood. These TCRs come from an adult in good health and CMV-seronegative. Some clones in this sample may be carry-over from other donors' samples.

This clone was picked up a small number of times. This rearrangement joins TRBV12-5 to TRBJ2-2, with no clear D. Germline values: CDR1 LGHNT, CDR2 FRNRAP. The CDR3 length is 12 residues. V was trimmed by 7 bases and J by 7 bases, leaving 10 bases between them. In DNA form, the CDR3 reads TGTGCTAGTGCATCGGGCGGCGGGGAGCTGTTTTTT. Its protein product is CASASGGGELFF. Based on the CDR3 plus reference TRBV12-5 and TRBJ2-2, the full variable domain is DARVTQTPRHKVTEMGQEVTMRCQPILGHNTVFWYRQTMMQGLELLAYFRNRAPLDDSGMPKDRFSAEMPDATLATLKIQPSEPRDSAVYFCASASGGGELFFGEGSRLTVL.

V usage is TRBV10-3 and J usage is TRBJ1-5; D remains unclear. The CDR3 sequence is 12 residues long. Germline CDR1 and CDR2: ENHRY and SYGVKD. Trimming stripped 2 bases from V and 3 bases from J, with 2 bases between. DNA of the CDR3: TGTGCCATCAGTGAGCCCAATCAGCCCCAGCATTTT. It codes for CAISEPNQPQHF.

As concerns this clone: This specimen includes other DNA sequences encoding the same CDR3. The chain has TRBV19 and TRBJ2-7; TRBD2 aligns across 10 bases. Per the germline V gene, CDR1 is LNHDA and CDR2 is SQIVND (reference sequence). Trimming at V came to 3 bases and at J to 3 bases, leaving 2 bases not matched to a gene. This CDR3 contains 14 residues. The CDR3 loop reads CASSIIAGGYEQYF. The CDR3 nucleotides read TGTGCCAGTAGTATTATAGCGGGAGGCTACGAGCAGTACTTC.

This clone was found a few times. The chain has TRBV7-2 and TRBJ1-3; D possibly corresponds to TRBD1 (6 bases). Germline V gene lookup returns CDR1 SGHTA and CDR2 FQGNSA. The CDR3 is 14 amino acids. V was pared by 5 bases and J by 4 bases, with 12 bases between. Here the CDR3 reads CASSIGGGGNTIYF. The CDR3 DNA is TGTGCCAGCAGCATAGGGGGGGGCGGAAACACCATATATTTT.

This clone was recorded only once. The chain combines TRBV21-1 with TRBJ2-1; whether TRBD2, the table's D call, matches the DNA was not checked. TRBV21-1 is a pseudogene. This CDR3 comprises 18 residues. CDR3 DNA sequence: TGTGCCAGCAACCTCTGGGTAGCGGGAGGGCCGGGCTACAATGAGCAGTTCTTC. It is translated as CASNLWVAGGPGYNEQFF.

This chain uses TRBV28 with TRBJ2-7, with D hard to call. The CDR3 covers 12 residues. Trimming took off 5 bases at V and 2 bases at J, with 7 bases between the two ends. The germline gives CDR1 MDHEN, CDR2 SYDVKM. CDR3 loop: CASSGVTYEQYF. DNA of the CDR3: TGTGCCAGCAGTGGTGTTACCTACGAGCAGTACTTC.

This sequence joins TRBV28 and TRBJ2-3; D ambiguous. The CDR3 has 11 residues. Germline CDR1 MDHEN, CDR2 SYDVKM. V dropped 6 bases and J dropped 5 bases, with 6 bases sitting between them. The CDR3 protein is CASREQDTQYF. CDR3 nucleotide sequence: TGTGCCAGCAGAGAACAAGATACGCAGTATTTT. The full variable domain, rest sourced from reference TRBV28 and TRBJ2-3, is DVKVTQSSRYLVKRTGEKVFLECVQDMDHENMFWYRQDPGLGLRLIYFSYDVKMKEKGDIPEGYSVSREKKERFSLILESASTNQTSMYLCASREQDTQYFGPGTRLTVL.

A few counts support this clone. CDR3 residues: CASSIGQPNTEAFF. The CDR3 DNA sequence: TGTGCCAGTAGTATAGGACAGCCGAACACTGAAGCTTTCTTT. V and J are TRBV19 and TRBJ1-1; possibly TRBD1 for D (5 bases). The CDR3 is 14 amino acids. CDR1 is LNHDA and CDR2 is SQIVND in the germline V gene (reference sequence). Trimming cost V 1 base and J 1 base, with 7 bases left between them.

CDR3 DNA: TGTGCCAGCAGCTTAGAATGGGGGGCCAATGAGCAGTTCTTC. It translates to CASSLEWGANEQFF. The chain has TRBV7-2 and TRBJ2-1; D is possibly TRBD1 or TRBD2 (6 bases each). V lost 1 base and J lost 6, with 10 bases in between. Germline loops: CDR1 SGHTA, CDR2 FQGNSA. The CDR3 extends over 14 amino acids.

The chain uses TRBV11-2 and TRBJ2-1; D is unclear. This CDR3 is 17 amino acids long. The V end lost 5 bases, the J end lost 7 bases, and 24 bases lay between the germline ends. In germline, CDR1 is SGHAT, CDR2 FQNNGV. In DNA, the CDR3 is TGTGCCAGCAGCCCCTGGCTAGACCCACCCCCCGGTAATGAGCAGTTCTTC. Protein: CASSPWLDPPPGNEQFF.